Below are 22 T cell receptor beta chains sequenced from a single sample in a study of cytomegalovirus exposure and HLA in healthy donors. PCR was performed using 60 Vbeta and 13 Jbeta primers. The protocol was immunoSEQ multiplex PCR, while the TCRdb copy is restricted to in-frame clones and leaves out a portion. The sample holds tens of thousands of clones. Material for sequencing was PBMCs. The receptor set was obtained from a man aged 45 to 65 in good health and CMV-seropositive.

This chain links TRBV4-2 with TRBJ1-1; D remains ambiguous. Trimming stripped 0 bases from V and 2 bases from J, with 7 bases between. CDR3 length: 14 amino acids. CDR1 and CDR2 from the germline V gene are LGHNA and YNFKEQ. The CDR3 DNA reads TGTGCCAGCAGCCAAGATCGAGTTAACACTGAAGCTTTCTTT. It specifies CASSQDRVNTEAFF.

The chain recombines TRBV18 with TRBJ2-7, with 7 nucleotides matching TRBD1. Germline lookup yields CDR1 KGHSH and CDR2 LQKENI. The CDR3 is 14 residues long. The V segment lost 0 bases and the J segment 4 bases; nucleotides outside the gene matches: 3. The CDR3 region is CASSPPGDSYEQYV. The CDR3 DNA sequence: TGTGCCAGCTCACCACCGGGGGACAGTTACGAGCAGTACGTC.

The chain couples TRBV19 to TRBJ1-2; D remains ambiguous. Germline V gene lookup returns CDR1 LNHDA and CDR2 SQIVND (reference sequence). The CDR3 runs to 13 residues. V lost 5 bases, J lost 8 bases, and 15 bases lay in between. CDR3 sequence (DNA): TGTGCCAGTAGTTTCCCAGTAGAGCGGGGCTACACCTTC. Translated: CASSFPVERGYTF.

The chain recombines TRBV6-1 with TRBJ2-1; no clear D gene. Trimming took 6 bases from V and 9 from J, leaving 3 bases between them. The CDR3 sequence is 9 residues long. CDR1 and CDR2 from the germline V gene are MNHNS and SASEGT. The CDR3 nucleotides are TGTGCCAGCAGGAGTGAGCAGTTCTTC. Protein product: CASRSEQFF.

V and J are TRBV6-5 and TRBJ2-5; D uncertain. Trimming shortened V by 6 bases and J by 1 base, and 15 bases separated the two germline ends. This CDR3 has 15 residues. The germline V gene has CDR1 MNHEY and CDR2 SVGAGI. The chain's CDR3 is CASRTNLQSQETQYF. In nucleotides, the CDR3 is TGTGCCAGCAGAACGAACCTTCAGTCCCAAGAGACCCAGTACTTC.

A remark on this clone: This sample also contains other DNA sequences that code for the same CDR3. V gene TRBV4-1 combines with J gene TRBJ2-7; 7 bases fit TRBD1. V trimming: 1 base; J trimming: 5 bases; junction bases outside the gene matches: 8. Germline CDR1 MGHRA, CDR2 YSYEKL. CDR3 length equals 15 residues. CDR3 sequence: CASSQVGRGHHEQYF. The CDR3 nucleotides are TGCGCCAGCAGCCAAGTAGGAAGGGGGCACCACGAGCAGTACTTC.

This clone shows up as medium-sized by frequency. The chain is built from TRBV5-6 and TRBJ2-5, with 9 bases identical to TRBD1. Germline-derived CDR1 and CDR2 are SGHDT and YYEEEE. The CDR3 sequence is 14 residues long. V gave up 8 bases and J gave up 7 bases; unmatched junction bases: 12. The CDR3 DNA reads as TGTGCCAGTGCGACAGGGGGAGTCCTTGGGACCCAGTACTTC. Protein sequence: CASATGGVLGTQYF.

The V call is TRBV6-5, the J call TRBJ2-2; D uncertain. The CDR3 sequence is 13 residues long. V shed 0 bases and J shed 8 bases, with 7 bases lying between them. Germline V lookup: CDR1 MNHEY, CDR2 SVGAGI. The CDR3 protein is CASSYSSSGELFF. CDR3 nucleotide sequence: TGTGCCAGCAGTTACTCGAGTTCAGGGGAGCTGTTTTTT.

The CDR3 region has the DNA TGTGCCAGCAGCCCTATACCGGGACTAGCCTATTACGAGCAGTACGTC. Its translation is CASSPIPGLAYYEQYV. V gene TRBV5-6 combines with J gene TRBJ2-7, with 9 bases identical to TRBD2. The CDR3 loop spans 16 amino acids. V lost 4 bases and J lost 4; bases outside the gene matches: 12. Germline V gene data show CDR1 as SGHDT and CDR2 as YYEEEE.

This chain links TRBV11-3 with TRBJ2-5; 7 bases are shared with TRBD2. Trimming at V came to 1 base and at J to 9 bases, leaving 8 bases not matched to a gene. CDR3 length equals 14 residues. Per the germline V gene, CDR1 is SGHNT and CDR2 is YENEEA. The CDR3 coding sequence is TGTGCCAGCAGCTTAGGGAATAGCGGGTGGGCCCAGTACTTC. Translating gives CASSLGNSGWAQYF.

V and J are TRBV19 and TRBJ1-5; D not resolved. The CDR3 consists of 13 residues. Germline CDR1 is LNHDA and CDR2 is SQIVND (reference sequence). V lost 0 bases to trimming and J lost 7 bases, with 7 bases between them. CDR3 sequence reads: CASSIDLSQPQHF. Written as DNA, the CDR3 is TGTGCCAGTAGTATAGATCTGAGCCAGCCCCAGCATTTT.

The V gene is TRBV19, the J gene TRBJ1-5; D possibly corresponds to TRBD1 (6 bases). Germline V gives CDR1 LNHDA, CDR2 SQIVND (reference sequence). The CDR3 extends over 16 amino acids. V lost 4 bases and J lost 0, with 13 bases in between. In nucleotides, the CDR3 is TGTGCCAGTAGTACCGCCGGGACACTTAGCAATCAGCCCCAGCATTTT. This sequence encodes CASSTAGTLSNQPQHF. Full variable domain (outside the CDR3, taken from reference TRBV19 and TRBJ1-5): DGGITQSPKYLFRKEGQNVTLSCEQNLNHDAMYWYRQDPGQGLRLIYYSQIVNDFQKGDIAEGYSVSREKKESFPLTVTSAQKNPTAFYLCASSTAGTLSNQPQHFGDGTRLSIL.

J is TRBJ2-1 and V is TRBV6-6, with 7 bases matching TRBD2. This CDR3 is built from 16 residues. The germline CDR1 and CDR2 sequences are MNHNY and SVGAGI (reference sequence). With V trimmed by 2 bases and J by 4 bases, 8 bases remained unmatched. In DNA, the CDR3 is TGTGCCAGCAGTTACACACGGACTAGACTATACAATGAGCAGTTCTTC. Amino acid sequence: CASSYTRTRLYNEQFF.

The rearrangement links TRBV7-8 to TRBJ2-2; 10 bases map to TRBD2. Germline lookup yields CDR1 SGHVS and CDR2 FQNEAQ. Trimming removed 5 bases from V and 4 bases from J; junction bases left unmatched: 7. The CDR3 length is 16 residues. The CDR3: CASSRLAGRVTGELFF. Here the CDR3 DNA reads TGTGCCAGCAGCAGACTAGCGGGTCGTGTCACCGGGGAGCTGTTTTTT.

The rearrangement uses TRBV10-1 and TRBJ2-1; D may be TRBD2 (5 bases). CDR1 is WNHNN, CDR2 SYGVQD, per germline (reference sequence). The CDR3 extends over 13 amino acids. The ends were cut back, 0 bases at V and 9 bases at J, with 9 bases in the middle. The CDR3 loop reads CASSESPGGEQFF. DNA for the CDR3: TGCGCCAGCAGTGAGTCCCCAGGAGGTGAGCAGTTCTTC.

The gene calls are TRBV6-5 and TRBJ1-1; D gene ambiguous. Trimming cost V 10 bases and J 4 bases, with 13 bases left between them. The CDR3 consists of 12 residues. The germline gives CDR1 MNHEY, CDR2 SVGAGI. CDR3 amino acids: CATRGEVTEAFF. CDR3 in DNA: TGTGCCACCCGTGGGGAGGTCACTGAAGCTTTCTTT.

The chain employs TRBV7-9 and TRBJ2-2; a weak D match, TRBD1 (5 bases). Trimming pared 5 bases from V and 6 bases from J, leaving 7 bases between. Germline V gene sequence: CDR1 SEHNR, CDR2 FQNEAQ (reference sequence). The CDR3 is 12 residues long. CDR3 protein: CASSRQPGELFF. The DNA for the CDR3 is TGTGCCAGCAGCCGACAGCCCGGGGAGCTGTTTTTT. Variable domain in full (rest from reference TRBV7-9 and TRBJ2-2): DTGVSQNPRHKITKRGQNVTFRCDPISEHNRLYWYRQTLGQGPEFLTYFQNEAQLEKSRLLSDRFSAERPKGSFSTLEIQRTEQGDSAMYLCASSRQPGELFFGEGSRLTVL.

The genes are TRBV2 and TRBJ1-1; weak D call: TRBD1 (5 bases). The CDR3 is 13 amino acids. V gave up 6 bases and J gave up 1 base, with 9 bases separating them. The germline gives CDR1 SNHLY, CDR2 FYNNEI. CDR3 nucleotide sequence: TGTGCCAGCAGAAAGACAGAGAACACTGAAGCTTTCTTT. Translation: CASRKTENTEAFF.

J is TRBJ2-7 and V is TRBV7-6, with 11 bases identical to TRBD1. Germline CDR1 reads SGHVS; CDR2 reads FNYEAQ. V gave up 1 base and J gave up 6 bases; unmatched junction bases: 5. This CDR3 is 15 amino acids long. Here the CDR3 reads CASSLEGQGGREQYF. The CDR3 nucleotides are TGTGCCAGCAGCTTAGAGGGACAGGGGGGGCGCGAGCAGTACTTC.

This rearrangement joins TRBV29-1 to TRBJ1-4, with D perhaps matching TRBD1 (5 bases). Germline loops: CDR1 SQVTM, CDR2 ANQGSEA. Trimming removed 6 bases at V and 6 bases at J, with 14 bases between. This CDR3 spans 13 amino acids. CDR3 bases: TGCAGCGTCCAGGGAATAAGTGATGAAAAACTGTTTTTT. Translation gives CSVQGISDEKLFF.

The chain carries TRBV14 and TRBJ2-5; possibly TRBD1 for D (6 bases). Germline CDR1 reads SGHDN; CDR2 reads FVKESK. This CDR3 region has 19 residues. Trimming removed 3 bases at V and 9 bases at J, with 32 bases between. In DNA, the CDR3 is TGTGCCAGCAGCCAGGGGGCCCATAGCGCTCGTTCTCAAAGGACGTCCCAGTACTTC. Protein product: CASSQGAHSARSQRTSQYF.

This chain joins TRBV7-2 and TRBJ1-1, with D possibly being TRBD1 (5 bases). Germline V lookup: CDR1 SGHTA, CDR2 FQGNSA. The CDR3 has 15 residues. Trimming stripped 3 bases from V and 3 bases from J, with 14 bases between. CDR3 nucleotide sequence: TGTGCCAGCAGCTTTCGCCGGGGGAGGGACACTGAAGCTTTCTTT. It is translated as CASSFRRGRDTEAFF.